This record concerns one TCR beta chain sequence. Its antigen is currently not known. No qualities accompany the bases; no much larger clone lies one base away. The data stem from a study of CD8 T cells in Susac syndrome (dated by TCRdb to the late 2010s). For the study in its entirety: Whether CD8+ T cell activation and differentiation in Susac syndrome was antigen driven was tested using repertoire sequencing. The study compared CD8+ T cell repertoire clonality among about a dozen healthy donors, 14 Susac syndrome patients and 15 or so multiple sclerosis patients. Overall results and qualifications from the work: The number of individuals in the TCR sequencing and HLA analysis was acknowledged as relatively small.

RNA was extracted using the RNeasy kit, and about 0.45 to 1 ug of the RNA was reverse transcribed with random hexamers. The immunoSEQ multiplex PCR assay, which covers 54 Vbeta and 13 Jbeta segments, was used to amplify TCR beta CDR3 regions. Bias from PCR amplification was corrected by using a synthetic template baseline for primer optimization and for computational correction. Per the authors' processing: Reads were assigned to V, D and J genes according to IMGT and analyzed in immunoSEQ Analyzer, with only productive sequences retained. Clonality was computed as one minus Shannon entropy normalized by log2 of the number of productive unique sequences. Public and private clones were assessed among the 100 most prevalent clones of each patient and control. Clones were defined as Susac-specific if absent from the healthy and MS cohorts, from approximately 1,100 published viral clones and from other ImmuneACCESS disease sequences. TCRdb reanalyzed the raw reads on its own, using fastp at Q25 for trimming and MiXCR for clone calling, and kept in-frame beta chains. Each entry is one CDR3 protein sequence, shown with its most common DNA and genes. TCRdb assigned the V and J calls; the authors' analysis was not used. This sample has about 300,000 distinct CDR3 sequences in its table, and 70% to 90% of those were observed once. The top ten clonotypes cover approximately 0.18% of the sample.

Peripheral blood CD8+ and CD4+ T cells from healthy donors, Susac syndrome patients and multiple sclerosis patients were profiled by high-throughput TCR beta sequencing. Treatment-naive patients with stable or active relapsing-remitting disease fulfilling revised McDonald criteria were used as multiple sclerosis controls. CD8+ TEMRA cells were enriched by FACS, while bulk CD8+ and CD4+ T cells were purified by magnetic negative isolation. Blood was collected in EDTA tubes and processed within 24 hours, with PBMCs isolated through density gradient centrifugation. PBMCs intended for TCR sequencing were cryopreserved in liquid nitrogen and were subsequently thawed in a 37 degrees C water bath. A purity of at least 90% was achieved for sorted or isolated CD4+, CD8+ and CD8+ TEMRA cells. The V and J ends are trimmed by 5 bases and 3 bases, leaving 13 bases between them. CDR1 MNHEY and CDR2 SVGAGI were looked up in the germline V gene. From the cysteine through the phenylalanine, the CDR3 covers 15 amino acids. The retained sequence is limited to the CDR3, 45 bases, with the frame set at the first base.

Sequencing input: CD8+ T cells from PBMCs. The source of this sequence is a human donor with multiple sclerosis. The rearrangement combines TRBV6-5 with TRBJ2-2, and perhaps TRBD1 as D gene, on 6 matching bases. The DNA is TGTGCCAGCAGTACCGGGACACGGGACACCGGGGAGCTGTTTTTT. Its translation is CASSTGTRDTGELFF.